These 6 T cell receptor beta chains were sequenced from one sample in a study of vaccination and CD4 T cells after COVID-19. What these receptors recognize is not known. Cultured CD4+ T cell DNA underwent sequencing with the Oncomine TCR Beta short-read assay. Researchers extracted genomic DNA from CD4+ T cells that had been cultured. TCRdb re-analysed the PCR reads in MiXCR, keeping a single row per CDR3 protein. This table has some 10,000 distinct CDR3 sequences, just under 35% appearing once. Specified treatment: approximately 9-day PBMC culture with coronavirus spike peptide pools or control peptides (ViraFEST assay). The collection of CD4+ T cells from the unexposed donor took place before the COVID-19 pandemic (2011-2018). Sequenced input: CD4+ T cells from blood, cultured in vitro. Receptors originate from a human donor in good health.

The gene calls are TRBV2 and TRBJ2-1; D not certain. Germline values: CDR1 SNHLY, CDR2 FYNNEI. There are 13 residues in the CDR3. The V end was cut by 5 bases, the J end by 0 bases, with 5 bases between. CDR3 protein: CASSSNSYNEQFF. The CDR3 bases are TGTGCCAGCAGTTCAAACTCCTACAATGAGCAGTTCTTC.

Only a few counts were recorded for this clonotype. The chain is built from TRBV7-6 and TRBJ1-3; possibly TRBD1 for D (6 bases). Between the trimmed V and J ends, which lost 3 bases and 0 bases, there was a span of 9 bases. Germline CDR1 reads SGHVS; CDR2 reads FNYEAQ. The length of the CDR3 is 15 residues. CDR3 DNA sequence: TGTGCCAGCAGCTTCGGACAGCTCTCTGGAAACACCATATATTTT. Amino acid sequence: CASSFGQLSGNTIYF.

This clonotype is termed medium-sized (0.01 to 0.1%). V and J are TRBV19 and TRBJ1-5, with 12 bases lining up with TRBD1. The CDR3 extends over 17 amino acids. Germline CDR1 reads LNHDA; CDR2 reads SQIVND (reference sequence). With V trimmed by 5 bases and J by 3 bases, 8 bases remained unmatched. This chain's CDR3 is CASSPRDRGPINQPQHF. The DNA for the CDR3 is TGTGCCAGTAGTCCCCGGGACAGGGGGCCCATCAATCAGCCCCAGCATTTT.

By sample fraction, this clonotype is medium-sized (0.01 to 0.1%). The chain uses TRBV7-9 and TRBJ2-3; D unresolved. The ends were cut back, 4 bases at V and 5 bases at J, with 10 bases in the middle. The CDR3 runs 13 residues. The germline gives CDR1 SEHNR, CDR2 FQNEAQ (reference sequence). The CDR3 reads CASSSVGGDTQYF. The CDR3 coding sequence is TGTGCCAGCAGCTCGGTCGGCGGAGATACGCAGTATTTT.

This clonotype was picked up a small number of times. This chain joins TRBV7-9 and TRBJ2-3; 7 positions match TRBD2. Germline trimming cut 3 bases from V and 4 bases from J; bases unmatched to any gene: 7. The CDR3 covers 15 residues. Germline CDR1 is SEHNR and CDR2 is FQNEAQ (reference sequence). The CDR3 nucleotides are TGTGCCAGCAGCTTGCGGGAGCTCAGAGCAGATACGCAGTATTTT. Its protein product is CASSLRELRADTQYF.

This sequence joins TRBV7-2 and TRBJ2-7; D call uncertain. Germline loops: CDR1 SGHTA, CDR2 FQGNSA. V was trimmed by 1 base and J by 2 bases, leaving 9 bases between them. There are 14 residues in the CDR3. The CDR3 sequence: CASSLVARTYEQYF. CDR3 in DNA: TGTGCCAGCAGCTTAGTTGCGAGGACCTACGAGCAGTACTTC.